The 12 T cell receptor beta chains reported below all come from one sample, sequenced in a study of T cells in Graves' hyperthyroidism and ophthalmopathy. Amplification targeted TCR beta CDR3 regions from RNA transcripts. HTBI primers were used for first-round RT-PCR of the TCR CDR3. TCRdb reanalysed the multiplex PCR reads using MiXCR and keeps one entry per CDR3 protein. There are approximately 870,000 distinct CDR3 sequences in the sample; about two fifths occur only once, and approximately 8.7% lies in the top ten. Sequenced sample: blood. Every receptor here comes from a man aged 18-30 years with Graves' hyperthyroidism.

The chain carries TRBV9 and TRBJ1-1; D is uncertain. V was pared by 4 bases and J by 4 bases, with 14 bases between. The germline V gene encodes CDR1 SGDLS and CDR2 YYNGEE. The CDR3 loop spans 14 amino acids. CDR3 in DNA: TGTGCCAGCAGCTTCGGCCAAGGGAGCACTGAAGCTTTCTTT. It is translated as CASSFGQGSTEAFF.

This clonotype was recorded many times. This CDR3 reads CASSFGFGTEAFF. In nucleotides, the CDR3 is TGTGCCAGCAGCTTCGGGTTTGGCACTGAAGCTTTCTTT. This rearrangement joins TRBV7-9 to TRBJ1-1; D not certain. Germline CDR1 SEHNR, CDR2 FQNEAQ (reference sequence). Trimming left V 3 bases short and J 4 bases short, with 9 bases between. This CDR3 is 13 amino acids long.

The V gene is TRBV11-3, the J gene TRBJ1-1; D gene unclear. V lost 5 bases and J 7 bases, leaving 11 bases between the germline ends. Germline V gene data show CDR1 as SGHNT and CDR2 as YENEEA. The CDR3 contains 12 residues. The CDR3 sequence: CASSLIRGEAFF. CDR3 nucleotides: TGTGCCAGCAGCCTTATAAGAGGTGAAGCTTTCTTT. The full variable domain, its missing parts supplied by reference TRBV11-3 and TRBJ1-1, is EAGVVQSPRYKIIEKKQPVAFWCNPISGHNTLYWYLQNLGQGPELLIRYENEEAVDDSQLPKDRFSAERLKGVDSTLKIQPAELGDSAVYLCASSLIRGEAFFGQGTRLTVV.

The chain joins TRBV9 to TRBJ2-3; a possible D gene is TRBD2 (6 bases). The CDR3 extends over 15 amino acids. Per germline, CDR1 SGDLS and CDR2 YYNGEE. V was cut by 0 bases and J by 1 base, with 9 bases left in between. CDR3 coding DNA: TGTGCCAGCAGCGTAGGGGCTAGCGGCACAGATACGCAGTATTTT. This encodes CASSVGASGTDTQYF.

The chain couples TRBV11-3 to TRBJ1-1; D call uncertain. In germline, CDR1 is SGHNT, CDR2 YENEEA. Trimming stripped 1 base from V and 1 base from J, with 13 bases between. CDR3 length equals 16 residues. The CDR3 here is CASSLGPDVQNTEAFF. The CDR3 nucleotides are TGTGCCAGCAGCTTAGGTCCGGACGTTCAGAACACTGAAGCTTTCTTT.

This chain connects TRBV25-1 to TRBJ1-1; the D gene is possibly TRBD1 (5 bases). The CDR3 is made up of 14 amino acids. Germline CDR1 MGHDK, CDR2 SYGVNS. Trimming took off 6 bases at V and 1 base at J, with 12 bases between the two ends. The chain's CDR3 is CASRGGDRNTEAFF. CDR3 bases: TGTGCCAGCAGGGGGGGGGACCGGAACACTGAAGCTTTCTTT.

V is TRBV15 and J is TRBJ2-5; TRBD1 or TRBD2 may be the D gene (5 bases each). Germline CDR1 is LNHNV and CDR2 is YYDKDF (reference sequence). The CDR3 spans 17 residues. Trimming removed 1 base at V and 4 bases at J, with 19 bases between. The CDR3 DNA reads TGTGCCACCAGCAGAGTTGGGGCTTCGGACCTAGCAGAGACCCAGTACTTC. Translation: CATSRVGASDLAETQYF.

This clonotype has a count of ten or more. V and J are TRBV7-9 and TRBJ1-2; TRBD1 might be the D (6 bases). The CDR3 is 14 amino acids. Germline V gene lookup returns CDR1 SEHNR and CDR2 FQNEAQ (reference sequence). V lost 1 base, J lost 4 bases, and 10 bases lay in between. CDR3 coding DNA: TGTGCCAGCAGCTTAGTCCCGGACAGCTATGGCTACACCTTC. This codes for CASSLVPDSYGYTF.

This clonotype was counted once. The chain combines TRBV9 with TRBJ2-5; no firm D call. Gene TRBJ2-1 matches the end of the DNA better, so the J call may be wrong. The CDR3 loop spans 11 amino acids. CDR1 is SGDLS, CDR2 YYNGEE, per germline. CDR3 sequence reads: CASSTTTRQFF. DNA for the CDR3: TGTGCCAGCAGCACCACAACCCGGCAGTTCTTC.

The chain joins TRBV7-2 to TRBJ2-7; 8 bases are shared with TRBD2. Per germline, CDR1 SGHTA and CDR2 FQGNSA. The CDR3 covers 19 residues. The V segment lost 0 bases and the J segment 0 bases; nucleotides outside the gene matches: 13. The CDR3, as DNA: TGTGCCAGCAGCTTAGCATGGCTAGCGGGCCACCATAGCTCCTACGAGCAGTACTTC. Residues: CASSLAWLAGHHSSYEQYF. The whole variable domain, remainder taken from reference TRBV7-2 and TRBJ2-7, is GAGVSQSPSNKVTEKGKDVELRCDPISGHTALYWYRQSLGQGLEFLIYFQGNSAPDKSGLPSDRFSAERTGGSVSTLTIQRTQQEDSAVYLCASSLAWLAGHHSSYEQYFGPGTRLTVT.

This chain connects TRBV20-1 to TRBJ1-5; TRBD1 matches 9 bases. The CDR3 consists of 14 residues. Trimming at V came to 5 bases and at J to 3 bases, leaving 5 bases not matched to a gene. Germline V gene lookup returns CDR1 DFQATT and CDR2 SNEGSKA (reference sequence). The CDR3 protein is CSAWDRETNQPQHF. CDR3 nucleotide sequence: TGCAGTGCTTGGGACAGGGAGACCAATCAGCCCCAGCATTTT.

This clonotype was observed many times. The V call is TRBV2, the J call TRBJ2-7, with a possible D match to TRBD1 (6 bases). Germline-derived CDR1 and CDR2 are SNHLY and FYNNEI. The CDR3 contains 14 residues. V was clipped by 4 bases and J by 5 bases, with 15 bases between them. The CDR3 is CASSGRTVFNEQYF. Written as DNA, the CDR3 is TGTGCCAGCAGTGGCAGGACAGTCTTCAACGAGCAGTACTTC.